The clone carrying this T cell receptor (beta chain) was observed many times. Its cognate antigen is unknown. Template material for amplifying TCR beta CDR3 regions consisted of RNA transcripts. HTBI primers were employed in a first-round RT-PCR of the TCR CDR3. Via MiXCR, TCRdb re-called the multiplex PCR reads, giving one row per CDR3 protein. The data hold 660,000 or so distinct CDR3 sequences, with less than 25% observed a single time. These data belong to a study of T cells in Graves' hyperthyroidism and ophthalmopathy. Study findings and constraints: Ophthalmopathy was model-predicted a median about 7.1 months pre-onset.

The V gene's germline CDR1 is SNHLY and CDR2 FYNNEI. The CDR3 totals 12 residues. Trimming shortened V by 6 bases and J by 4 bases, and 10 bases separated the two germline ends. Disease lasting under 3 months, a NOSPECS grade of at least 4, and a Clinical Activity Score of at least 3 were features of the ophthalmopathy patients. Those patients with uncontrolled infection, other autoimmune disease, pregnancy or lactation were excluded. Material for sequencing was blood. The chain couples TRBV2 to TRBJ2-7; D is uncertain. The clonotype originates from a young man with Graves' ophthalmopathy. CDR3 sequence: CASRRTEYEQYF. CDR3 DNA sequence: TGTGCCAGCAGGAGGACGGAGTACGAGCAGTACTTC. Filled out from reference TRBV2 and TRBJ2-7, the complete variable domain reads EPEVTQTPSHQVTQMGQEVILRCVPISNHLYFYWYRQILGQKVEFLVSFYNNEISEKSEIFDDQFSVERPDGSNFTLKIRSTKLEDSAMYFCASRRTEYEQYFGPGTRLTVT.